This section outlines one T cell receptor beta chain sequence together with its context. The CDR3 contains 15 residues. Germline lookup yields CDR1 MGHDK and CDR2 SYGVNS. With V trimmed by 8 bases and J by 2 bases, 10 bases remained unmatched. Libraries were prepared by immunoSEQ multiplex PCR; TCRdb keeps only in-frame clonotypes and omits some of them. Of millions of clones in the sample, just over 90% were seen once. CD45RO-negative cells were positively selected for CCR7, leaving out terminally differentiated effector memory CD45RA+ cells. The data are from a study of shared clonotypes between healthy human individuals.

This TCR derives from a man between 18 and 35 years old in good health. Some clones in this sample may be carry-over from other donors' samples. The sample was naive CD8+ T cells from PBMCs. V and J are TRBV25-1 and TRBJ2-3, with TRBD1 matching 7 bases. CDR3 nucleotides: TGTGCCAGCGGCGAAAGGGACAGCTACACAGATACGCAGTATTTT. As protein: CASGERDSYTDTQYF.